What follows are 11 T cell receptor beta chains derived from one specimen sequenced in a study of breast tumors, draining lymph nodes, adjacent tissues. MiXCR, applied by TCRdb to the multiplex PCR reads, yields one record per CDR3 protein. Of 70,000 to 95,000 distinct CDR3 sequences listed, under 25% were seen once; the top ten hold about 2.5%. Samples came from axillary lymph nodes draining the breast cancer. Sequencing input: axillary lymph node tissue. The receptor source for this set is a female donor with breast cancer. Some clones in this sample may be carry-over from other donors' samples.

The J gene is TRBJ1-3, the V gene TRBV3-1; D is perhaps TRBD1 (6 bases). The V end lost 5 bases, the J end lost 0 bases, and 14 bases lay between the germline ends. The CDR3 covers 16 residues. Germline V gives CDR1 LGHDT, CDR2 YNNKEL (reference sequence). CDR3 sequence reads: CASSSAGGPSGNTIYF. DNA of the CDR3: TGTGCCAGCAGCTCGGCCGGGGGCCCCTCTGGAAACACCATATATTTT. The variable domain in full, completed from reference TRBV3-1 and TRBJ1-3, reads DTAVSQTPKYLVTQMGNDKSIKCEQNLGHDTMYWYKQDSKKFLKIMFSYNNKELIINETVPNRFSPKSPDKAHLNLHINSLELGDSAVYFCASSSAGGPSGNTIYFGEGSWLTVV.

This clonotype was found many times. V is TRBV7-2 and J is TRBJ2-1; 9 nucleotides match TRBD1. The CDR3 length is 19 residues. After removal of 5 bases from V and 1 base from J, the junction contained 15 bases not matched to a gene. From germline, CDR1 is SGHTA and CDR2 FQGNSA. The DNA of the CDR3 is TGTGCCAGCAGCACAGCCGGGACAGGGACCGGAGTGTCCTACAATGAGCAGTTCTTC. Its translation is CASSTAGTGTGVSYNEQFF.

This clonotype was seen many times. The chain has TRBV4-1 and TRBJ1-4, with 11 bases fitting TRBD1. Looked up from germline, CDR1 is MGHRA and CDR2 is YSYEKL. V shed 4 bases, J shed 8 bases, and the junction held 3 bases outside the gene matches. This CDR3 has 14 residues. CDR3 loop: CASSRDRGREKLFF. The CDR3 DNA reads as TGCGCCAGCAGCCGGGACAGGGGGAGGGAAAAACTGTTTTTT.

This clonotype came up many times. The chain combines TRBV7-9 with TRBJ2-7; TRBD2 agrees at 9 bases. There are 16 residues in the CDR3. Germline V gives CDR1 SEHNR, CDR2 FQNEAQ (reference sequence). V lost 2 bases, J lost 6 bases, and 11 bases stayed unmatched. The CDR3 region is CASSLNPAGGNREQYF. In DNA, the CDR3 is TGTGCCAGCAGCTTAAACCCTGCGGGAGGGAATCGCGAGCAGTACTTC.

This clonotype has at least ten counts. The chain uses TRBV9 and TRBJ2-3; maybe TRBD1 (5 bases). The CDR3 is 15 amino acids. The germline V and J ends were trimmed by 1 base and 6 bases, with 15 bases remaining between them. Germline V gene data show CDR1 as SGDLS and CDR2 as YYNGEE. CDR3 sequence: CASSVSGRVSDTQYF. CDR3 nucleotides: TGTGCCAGCAGCGTAAGTGGCAGGGTGAGTGATACGCAGTATTTT.

This clonotype came up many times. V usage is TRBV2 and J usage is TRBJ2-2; D gene uncertain. The CDR3 spans 16 residues. CDR1 SNHLY and CDR2 FYNNEI come from the germline V gene. The V end lost 7 bases, the J end lost 1 base, and 16 bases lay between the germline ends. The CDR3 DNA follows: TGTGCCAGCACCCGTGGGCGCCAAAGGAACACCGGGGAGCTGTTTTTT. As protein: CASTRGRQRNTGELFF.

This clonotype occurred many times. The genes are TRBV12-3 or TRBV12-4 and TRBJ1-2; TRBD1 might be the D (6 bases). The CDR3 covers 15 residues. The germline V and J ends were trimmed by 0 bases and 7 bases, with 15 bases remaining between them. The CDR3 reads CASSLAPYRVPGYTF. The CDR3 DNA reads TGTGCCAGCAGTTTAGCGCCATACAGGGTGCCTGGCTACACCTTC.

The sample holds many counts of this clonotype. J is TRBJ2-5 and V is TRBV7-3; possibly TRBD1 for D (5 bases). Per germline, CDR1 SGHTA and CDR2 FQGTGA. V was clipped by 0 bases and J by 2 bases, with 10 bases between them. CDR3 size: 15 residues. The CDR3 DNA follows: TGTGCCAGCAGCTTAACCTGGGGCCCTCAAGAGACCCAGTACTTC. Translation gives CASSLTWGPQETQYF.

This clonotype was observed a handful of times. The rearrangement joins TRBV6-2 or TRBV6-3 to TRBJ2-7, with 9 bases that match TRBD2. CDR3 length: 13 residues. Germline V gene data show CDR1 as MNHEY and CDR2 as SVGEGT. V was clipped by 7 bases and J by 3 bases; unmatched bases: 4. The CDR3 sequence: CASMREGLYEQYF. In nucleotides, the CDR3 is TGTGCCAGCATGCGGGAGGGCCTCTACGAGCAGTACTTC.

This clonotype was seen repeatedly, ten times or more. The chain couples TRBV6-2 or TRBV6-3 to TRBJ2-1; 13 bases are shared with TRBD2. The CDR3 spans 13 residues. Germline V gene data show CDR1 as MNHEY and CDR2 as SVGEGT. V lost 7 bases, J lost 7 bases, and 1 base stayed unmatched. The DNA for the CDR3 is TGTGCCAGCAAACTAGCGGGAGGGAATGAGCAGTTCTTC. It encodes CASKLAGGNEQFF.

The sample holds a few counts of this clonotype. This rearrangement joins TRBV11-2 to TRBJ2-2, with D possibly matching TRBD1 (6 bases). V was trimmed by 1 base and J by 5 bases, leaving 14 bases between them. From germline, CDR1 is SGHAT and CDR2 FQNNGV. There are 16 residues in the CDR3. For the CDR3, the DNA is TGTGCCAGCAGCTTAGGGGACAACCTTCGAACCGGGGAGCTGTTTTTT. It encodes CASSLGDNLRTGELFF.